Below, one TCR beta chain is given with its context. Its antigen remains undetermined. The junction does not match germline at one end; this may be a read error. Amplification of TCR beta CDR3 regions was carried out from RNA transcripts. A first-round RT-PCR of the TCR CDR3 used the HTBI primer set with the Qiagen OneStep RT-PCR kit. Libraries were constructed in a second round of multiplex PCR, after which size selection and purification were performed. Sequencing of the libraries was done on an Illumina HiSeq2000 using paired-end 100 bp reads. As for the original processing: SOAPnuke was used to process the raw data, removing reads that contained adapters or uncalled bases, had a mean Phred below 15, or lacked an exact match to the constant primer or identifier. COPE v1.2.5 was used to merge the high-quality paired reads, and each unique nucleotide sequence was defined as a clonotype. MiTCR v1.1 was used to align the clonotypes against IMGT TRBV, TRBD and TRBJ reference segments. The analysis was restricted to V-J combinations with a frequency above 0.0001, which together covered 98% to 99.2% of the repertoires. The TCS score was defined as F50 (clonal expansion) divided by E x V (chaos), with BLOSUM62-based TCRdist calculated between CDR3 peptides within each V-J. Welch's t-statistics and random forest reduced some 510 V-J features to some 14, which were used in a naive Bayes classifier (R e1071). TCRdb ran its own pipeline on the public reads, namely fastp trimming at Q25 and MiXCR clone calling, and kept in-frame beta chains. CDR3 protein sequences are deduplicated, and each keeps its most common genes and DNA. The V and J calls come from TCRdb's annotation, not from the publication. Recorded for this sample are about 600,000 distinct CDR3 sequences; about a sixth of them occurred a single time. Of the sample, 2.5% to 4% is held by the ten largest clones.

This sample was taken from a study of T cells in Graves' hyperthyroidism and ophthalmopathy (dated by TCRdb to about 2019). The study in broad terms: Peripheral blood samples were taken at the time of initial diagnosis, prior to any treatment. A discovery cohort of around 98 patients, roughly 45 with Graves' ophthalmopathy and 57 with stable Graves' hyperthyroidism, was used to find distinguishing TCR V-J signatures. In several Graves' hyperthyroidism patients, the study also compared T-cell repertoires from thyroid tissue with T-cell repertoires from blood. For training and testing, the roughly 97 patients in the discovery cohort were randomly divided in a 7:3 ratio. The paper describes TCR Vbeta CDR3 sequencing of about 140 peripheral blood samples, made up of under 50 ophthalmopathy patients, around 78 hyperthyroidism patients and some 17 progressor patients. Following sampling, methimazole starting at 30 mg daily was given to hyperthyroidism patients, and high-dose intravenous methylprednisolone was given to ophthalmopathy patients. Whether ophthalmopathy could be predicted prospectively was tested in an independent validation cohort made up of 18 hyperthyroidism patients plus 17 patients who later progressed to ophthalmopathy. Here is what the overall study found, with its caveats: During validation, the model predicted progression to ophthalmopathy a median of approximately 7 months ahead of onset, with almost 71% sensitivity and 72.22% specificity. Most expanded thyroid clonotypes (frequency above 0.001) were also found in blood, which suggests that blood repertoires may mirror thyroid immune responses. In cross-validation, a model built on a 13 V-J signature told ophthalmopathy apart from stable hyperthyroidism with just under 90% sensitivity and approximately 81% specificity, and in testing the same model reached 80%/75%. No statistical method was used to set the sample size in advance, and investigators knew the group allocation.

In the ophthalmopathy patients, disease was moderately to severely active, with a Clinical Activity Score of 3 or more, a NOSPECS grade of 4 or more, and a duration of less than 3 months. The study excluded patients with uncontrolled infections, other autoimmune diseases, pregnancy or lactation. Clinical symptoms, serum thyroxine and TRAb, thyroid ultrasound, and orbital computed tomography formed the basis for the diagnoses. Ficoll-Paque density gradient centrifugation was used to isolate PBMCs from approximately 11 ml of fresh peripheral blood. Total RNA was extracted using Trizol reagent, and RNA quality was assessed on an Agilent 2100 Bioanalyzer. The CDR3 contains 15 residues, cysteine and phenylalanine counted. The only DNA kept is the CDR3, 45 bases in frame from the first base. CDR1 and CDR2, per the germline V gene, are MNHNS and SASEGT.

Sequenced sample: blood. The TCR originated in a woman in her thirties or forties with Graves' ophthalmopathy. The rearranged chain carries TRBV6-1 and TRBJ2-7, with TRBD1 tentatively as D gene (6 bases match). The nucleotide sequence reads TGTGCCAGCAGTGATCAAGGGACACCCCCCTACGGGCAGTACTTC. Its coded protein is CASSDQGTPPYGQYF.